This T cell receptor beta chain was found in a study of shared clonotypes between healthy human individuals. Study-level background: Donors were a couple of women and a few men aged 18 to 49. Overall study findings and caveats: A small donor pool kept down the genetic and exposure-history diversity that was represented.

The method was immunoSEQ multiplex PCR; TCRdb's version includes in-frame clones alone and lacks a portion of them. This sample yields about 1.4 million clones, of which roughly 96% are seen a single time; over 1% belongs to the top ten. Regarding this clone: As yet, its antigen is unknown.

V lost 1 base and J lost 3, with 7 bases in between. The CDR3 is 13 amino acids. Germline V gives CDR1 SEHNR, CDR2 FQNEAQ (reference sequence). The source of this sequence is a man between 25 and 39 years old in good health. The source material was naive CD4+ T cells sorted from blood. Documented subset: CD45RA+ positively selected. The chain is built from TRBV7-9 and TRBJ2-7, with D uncertain. The CDR3 region is CASSLDVNYEQYF. The CDR3 region has the DNA TGTGCCAGCAGCTTAGATGTGAACTACGAGCAGTACTTC.